Each of the 30 T cell receptor beta chains below was sequenced from the same sample in a study of CD8+ T cells in alopecia areata (dated by TCRdb to the late 2010s). What this sample's time point label stands for: 20 to 30 weeks on oral tofacitinib. This specimen's treatment or condition label, per the study, means: oral pan-JAK inhibitor, 5-10 mg twice daily. The library was obtained by the immunoSEQ multiplex PCR assay. To provide template for TCR sequencing, every sample had RNA extracted and reverse transcribed into cDNA. TCRdb provides this immuneACCESS table in a form limited to in-frame rearrangements. Some clones are lacking; in checked studies, under half of them reflect an unresolved V gene, and why the rest are absent is not known. This sample comprises around 270,000 clones, roughly 64% of them detected only once. Of the sample, under 2% is held by the ten largest clones. This sample comprised CD4+ T cells sorted from blood, obtained at week 24, from a patient treated with tofacitinib. The receptors originated from a human donor with alopecia areata.

The V and J genes are TRBV6-5 and TRBJ2-5; D may be TRBD1 or TRBD2 (6 bases each). Germline assignment: CDR1 MNHEY and CDR2 SVGAGI. The germline V and J ends were trimmed by 6 bases and 7 bases, with 18 bases remaining between them. This CDR3 comprises 14 residues. CDR3: CASSSIGGAGTQYF. CDR3 nucleotide sequence: TGTGCCAGCAGCTCTATCGGGGGCGCTGGGACCCAGTACTTC.

The table lists this clone with a few counts. V usage is TRBV19 and J usage is TRBJ2-3; 7 bases align to TRBD2. The J segment lost 2 bases and the V segment lost 5 bases, leaving 4 bases of the junction unmatched. The germline V gene has CDR1 LNHDA and CDR2 SQIVND (reference sequence). There are 14 residues in the CDR3. CDR3 residues: CASSARGDTDTQYF. CDR3 coding DNA: TGTGCCAGTAGTGCCCGGGGGGACACAGATACGCAGTATTTT.

The chain employs TRBV25-1 and TRBJ1-5; D possibly corresponds to TRBD1 (5 bases). V gave up 0 bases and J gave up 6 bases, with 15 bases separating them. The germline gives CDR1 MGHDK, CDR2 SYGVNS. The CDR3 length is 16 residues. The CDR3 here is CASSEYTGLTPQPQHF. CDR3 DNA sequence: TGTGCCAGCAGTGAATATACAGGATTAACTCCTCAGCCCCAGCATTTT.

J is TRBJ2-5 and V is TRBV19; D assignment may be TRBD1 or TRBD2 (6 bases each). CDR3 size: 14 residues. Germline V lookup: CDR1 LNHDA, CDR2 SQIVND (reference sequence). Trimming stripped 6 bases from V and 4 bases from J, with 15 bases between. The CDR3 is CASRVAGGGETQYF. The CDR3, as DNA: TGTGCCAGTAGGGTTGCTGGAGGGGGAGAGACCCAGTACTTC.

CDR3 residues: CASSRAGERETQYF. CDR3 DNA: TGTGCCAGCAGTCGGGCGGGGGAGAGAGAGACCCAGTACTTC. This chain uses TRBV27 with TRBJ2-5, with 7 nucleotides matching TRBD2. CDR1 is MNHEY and CDR2 is SMNVEV in the germline V gene (reference sequence). The CDR3 is 14 amino acids. Germline trimming cut 5 bases from V and 4 bases from J; bases unmatched to any gene: 7.

This clone was seen more than once but under ten times. J is TRBJ2-3 and V is TRBV7-2, with D uncertain. V dropped 3 bases and J dropped 1 base, with 8 bases sitting between them. The CDR3 loop spans 14 amino acids. CDR1 is SGHTA, CDR2 FQGNSA, per germline. CDR3 sequence reads: CASSFGLRTDTQYF. CDR3 in DNA: TGTGCCAGCAGCTTTGGGCTTCGCACAGATACGCAGTATTTT.

The rearrangement joins TRBV1 to TRBJ2-1; TRBD1 is the table's D call and was not checked against the DNA. TRBV1 is described as a pseudogene. The CDR3 covers 16 residues. In DNA form, the CDR3 reads TGCACCAGCAACCCTAATGTGGGGGCCAGGAACAATGAGCAGTTCTTC. Residues: CTSNPNVGARNNEQFF.

This sequence joins TRBV30 and TRBJ1-3; D perhaps matches TRBD1 (5 bases). This CDR3 region has 16 residues. Germline V gene lookup returns CDR1 GTSNPN and CDR2 SVGIG (reference sequence). Trimming stripped 1 base from V and 4 bases from J, with 17 bases between. The CDR3 region has the DNA TGTGCCTGGAGTGCAACCCAGTCGGGGGGAGGAAACACCATATATTTT. It translates to CAWSATQSGGGNTIYF. Variable domain in full (rest from reference TRBV30 and TRBJ1-3): SQTIHQWPATLVQPVGSPLSLECTVEGTSNPNLYWYRQAAGRGLQLLFYSVGIGQISSEVPQNLSASRPQDRQFILSSKKLLLSDSGFYLCAWSATQSGGGNTIYFGEGSWLTVV.

This clone was detected only a few times. The chain carries TRBV19 and TRBJ2-4; tentatively, D is TRBD1 or TRBD2 (6 bases each). The CDR3 consists of 12 residues. Germline loops: CDR1 LNHDA, CDR2 SQIVND (reference sequence). The germline V and J ends were trimmed by 5 bases and 13 bases, with 15 bases remaining between them. CDR3 sequence reads: CASSPGGRGQYF. The CDR3 nucleotides are TGTGCCAGTAGTCCCGGGGGCCGAGGACAGTACTTC.

This rearrangement joins TRBV5-4 to TRBJ2-3; weak D call: TRBD1 (5 bases). Deletions cut 1 base from V and 4 bases from J, with 7 bases between. Germline V gene lookup returns CDR1 SGHNT and CDR2 YYREEE (reference sequence). CDR3 length: 13 residues. CDR3: CASSLPGSDTQYF. The CDR3 DNA reads TGTGCCAGCAGCTTGCCAGGGTCAGATACGCAGTATTTT.

The gene calls are TRBV18 and TRBJ2-5; a weak D match, TRBD1 (6 bases). The CDR3 is made up of 13 amino acids. V was clipped by 5 bases and J by 2 bases, with 9 bases between them. Germline V gene data show CDR1 as KGHSH and CDR2 as LQKENI. CDR3 residues: CASSYDRQETQYF. CDR3 bases: TGTGCCAGCTCATACGACAGGCAAGAGACCCAGTACTTC.

The chain links TRBV7-2 to TRBJ2-1, with 10 bases that match TRBD2. CDR1 SGHTA and CDR2 FQGNSA come from the germline V gene. V lost 7 bases to trimming and J lost 1 base; unmatched junction nucleotides: 7. CDR3 length equals 16 residues. Written as DNA, the CDR3 is TGTGCCAGCACTAAACCGGGACTAGCGTCCTACAATGAGCAGTTCTTC. Translating gives CASTKPGLASYNEQFF.

The chain combines TRBV2 with TRBJ2-7, with unresolved D. Deletions cut 7 bases from V and 4 bases from J, with 5 bases between. The germline gives CDR1 SNHLY, CDR2 FYNNEI. This CDR3 has 10 residues. The CDR3 DNA reads as TGTGCCAGCAAGAGTTACGAGCAGTACTTC. It is translated as CASKSYEQYF.

This clone was recorded a few times. This chain links TRBV19 with TRBJ1-1, with 9 bases identical to TRBD1. J gave up 2 bases and V 5 bases, and 3 bases lay outside the gene matches. Germline CDR1 LNHDA, CDR2 SQIVND (reference sequence). The CDR3 spans 14 residues. The CDR3: CASSLDRGNTEAFF. The DNA of the CDR3 is TGTGCCAGTAGTCTGGACAGGGGTAACACTGAAGCTTTCTTT. The full variable domain, in which reference TRBV19 and TRBJ1-1 provide the parts outside the CDR3, is DGGITQSPKYLFRKEGQNVTLSCEQNLNHDAMYWYRQDPGQGLRLIYYSQIVNDFQKGDIAEGYSVSREKKESFPLTVTSAQKNPTAFYLCASSLDRGNTEAFFGQGTRLTVV.

The chain joins TRBV30 to TRBJ1-6, with TRBD1 identical over 7 bases. Losses at the gene ends were 5 bases for V and 9 bases for J; bases not matched to a gene: 7. Per germline, CDR1 GTSNPN and CDR2 SVGIG (reference sequence). This CDR3 spans 13 amino acids. CDR3 nucleotide sequence: TGTGCCTGGCGGACAGGCTGGGGTTCACCCCTCCACTTT. Protein product: CAWRTGWGSPLHF.

The V call is TRBV14, the J call TRBJ1-2; 9 nucleotides line up with TRBD1. Germline CDR1 and CDR2: SGHDN and FVKESK. Trimming took 4 bases from V and 6 from J; bases not matched to a gene: 6. This CDR3 contains 14 residues. CDR3 residues: CASSPRDRVHGYTF. CDR3 nucleotides: TGTGCCAGCAGCCCCCGGGACAGGGTCCATGGCTACACCTTC.

This rearrangement joins TRBV7-9 to TRBJ1-1; D might be TRBD1 (6 bases). The CDR3 loop spans 14 amino acids. Per germline, CDR1 SEHNR and CDR2 FQNEAQ (reference sequence). V lost 3 bases and J lost 2, with 10 bases in between. CDR3 residues: CASSFGQLNTEAFF. The CDR3 nucleotides read TGTGCCAGCAGCTTCGGACAGTTAAACACTGAAGCTTTCTTT.

J is TRBJ1-6 and V is TRBV2; 12 bases line up with TRBD1. Germline V lookup: CDR1 SNHLY, CDR2 FYNNEI. This CDR3 region has 14 residues. V was clipped by 6 bases and J by 10 bases; unmatched bases: 4. CDR3 bases: TGTGCCAGCAGCTGGGACAGGGGGCGATCACCCCTCCACTTT. Translated, it gives CASSWDRGRSPLHF.

This chain uses TRBV5-6 with TRBJ2-5; 10 bases line up with TRBD1. Unmatched junction bases numbered 7, after V lost 7 bases and J lost 1 base. Germline lookup yields CDR1 SGHDT and CDR2 YYEEEE. The CDR3 is 15 amino acids. The DNA of the CDR3 is TGTGCCAGCTTTGGACAGGGGGGAGTCCAAGAGACCCAGTACTTC. Its protein product is CASFGQGGVQETQYF.

The CDR3 nucleotides read TGCAGCGTTGATATTGGCTTCACAGATACGCAGTATTTT. It codes for CSVDIGFTDTQYF. The chain is built from TRBV29-1 and TRBJ2-3; D uncertain. V lost 3 bases and J lost 2, with 9 bases in between. CDR1 SQVTM and CDR2 ANQGSEA come from the germline V gene. The CDR3 is 13 residues long.

The J gene is TRBJ1-4, the V gene TRBV6-5, with 10 positions matching TRBD1. This CDR3 has 14 amino acids. Germline CDR1 is MNHEY and CDR2 is SVGAGI. V was pared by 4 bases and J by 7 bases, with 3 bases of the junction left unmatched. In DNA form, the CDR3 reads TGTGCCAGCAGTTTCGGGACAGGGGCTGAAAAACTGTTTTTT. This encodes CASSFGTGAEKLFF.

The J gene is TRBJ2-1, the V gene TRBV29-1; 8 nucleotides agree with TRBD2. This CDR3 spans 15 amino acids. V was clipped by 4 bases and J by 1 base; unmatched bases: 6. Germline V gives CDR1 SQVTM, CDR2 ANQGSEA. The DNA for the CDR3 is TGCAGCGTTGCCGGGAGGGGCGTATCCTACAATGAGCAGTTCTTC. It translates to CSVAGRGVSYNEQFF.

This clone has more than one count but fewer than ten. The chain employs TRBV4-3 and TRBJ2-5; TRBD1 agrees at 10 bases. The CDR3 sequence is 15 residues long. Germline CDR1 and CDR2: LGHNA and YSLEER. V lost 1 base to trimming and J lost 5 bases; unmatched junction nucleotides: 4. The CDR3 protein is CASSQATGGLETQYF. The CDR3 bases are TGCGCCAGCAGCCAAGCGACAGGGGGCCTCGAGACCCAGTACTTC.

The rearrangement links TRBV9 to TRBJ1-3; TRBD1 matches 7 bases. Germline CDR1 and CDR2: SGDLS and YYNGEE. The CDR3 has 14 amino acids. V shed 4 bases and J 1 base; nucleotides not matched to a gene: 2. The CDR3 DNA sequence: TGTGCCAGCAGCACGACAGGGTCTGGAAACACCATATATTTT. Protein product: CASSTTGSGNTIYF.

The chain couples TRBV4-1 to TRBJ2-3, with a possible D match to TRBD2 (5 bases). CDR3 length: 17 amino acids. The germline V gene encodes CDR1 MGHRA and CDR2 YSYEKL. V lost 2 bases, J lost 1 base, and 16 bases lay in between. This CDR3 reads CASSQPWGEGGTDTQYF. Here the CDR3 DNA reads TGCGCCAGCAGCCAACCTTGGGGTGAGGGCGGCACAGATACGCAGTATTTT.

The chain links TRBV7-6 to TRBJ2-5; D possibly matches TRBD1 or TRBD2 (6 bases each). CDR1 and CDR2 from the germline V gene are SGHVS and FNYEAQ. The CDR3 contains 15 residues. Trimming took off 5 bases at V and 5 bases at J, with 18 bases between the two ends. CDR3: CASSRDNAGGETQYF. The CDR3 region has the DNA TGTGCCAGCAGCCGGGACAATGCCGGAGGGGAGACCCAGTACTTC.

CDR3: CASTPGGGTKNIQYF. The DNA for the CDR3 is TGTGCCAGCACCCCTGGAGGGGGGACCAAAAACATTCAGTACTTC. The chain is built from TRBV28 and TRBJ2-4; D may match TRBD1 or TRBD2 (6 bases each). The CDR3 extends over 15 amino acids. V dropped 7 bases and J dropped 2 bases, with 15 bases sitting between them. Germline CDR1 reads MDHEN; CDR2 reads SYDVKM. The complete variable domain, with remaining parts taken from reference TRBV28 and TRBJ2-4, reads DVKVTQSSRYLVKRTGEKVFLECVQDMDHENMFWYRQDPGLGLRLIYFSYDVKMKEKGDIPEGYSVSREKKERFSLILESASTNQTSMYLCASTPGGGTKNIQYFGAGTRLSVL.

The chain links TRBV29-1 to TRBJ2-3, with unresolved D. In germline, CDR1 is SQVTM, CDR2 ANQGSEA. V lost 3 bases, J lost 2 bases, and 9 bases lay in between. This CDR3 has 13 amino acids. The CDR3 DNA follows: TGCAGCGTTGATATAGTGGCCACAGATACGCAGTATTTT. Translating gives CSVDIVATDTQYF.

The chain recombines TRBV7-2 with TRBJ2-1; 9 positions match TRBD2. Trimming removed 1 base from V and 9 bases from J; junction bases left unmatched: 10. Per the germline V gene, CDR1 is SGHTA and CDR2 is FQGNSA. The CDR3 spans 16 residues. CDR3 in DNA: TGTGCCAGCAGCTTAGGGCGGGGGGGCACCAATAGTGAGCAGTTCTTC. As protein: CASSLGRGGTNSEQFF.

V gene TRBV7-2 combines with J gene TRBJ2-1; the D gene is possibly TRBD2 (6 bases). Germline V gene sequence: CDR1 SGHTA, CDR2 FQGNSA. The CDR3 is made up of 17 amino acids. Trimming pared 5 bases from V and 7 bases from J, leaving 24 bases between. The DNA for the CDR3 is TGTGCCAGCAGCCCCCCTCGCCCGGGACTCCCTTTGAATGAGCAGTTCTTC. It is translated as CASSPPRPGLPLNEQFF.